A selection of T cell receptor beta chains follows, all from one sample in a study of naive and memory T cell subsets. TCRdb re-analysed the UMI-ligation and nested PCR reads in MiXCR, keeping a single row per CDR3 protein. The sample has fewer than 35,000 distinct CDR3 sequences, about 6.7% seen once. The starting material was skin, obtained from a tuberculin skin test site. Receptors originate from an adult in good health. Each CDR3 is given with its conserved first and last residue. Each record gives: CDR3 protein, V gene.

CDR3aa: CSARGDRESETQYF
v_gene: TRBV20-1

CDR3aa: CASVQGTLYTEAFF
v_gene: TRBV2

CDR3aa: CATHTGERNNEQFF
v_gene: TRBV5-1

CDR3aa: CASNRDRGDTIYF
v_gene: TRBV2

CDR3aa: CASSLAFSGNTIYF
v_gene: TRBV11-2

CDR3aa: CSASNILLSGFQETQYF
v_gene: TRBV20-1

CDR3aa: CASSFSRSEQYF
v_gene: TRBV5-1

CDR3aa: CAISVETDTQYF
v_gene: TRBV10-3

CDR3aa: CASSWGVSGGAFF
v_gene: TRBV12-3/TRBV12-4

CDR3aa: CASSISGIDQETQYF
v_gene: TRBV19

CDR3aa: CASSDTGYGYTF
v_gene: TRBV25-1

CDR3aa: CASSPTGRSPLNF
v_gene: TRBV12-3/TRBV12-4

CDR3aa: CASSEGNQPQHF
v_gene: TRBV12-3/TRBV12-4

CDR3aa: CATSRGSYSTDTQYF
v_gene: TRBV5-1

CDR3aa: CSVEGGRQGAVEGYTF
v_gene: TRBV29-1

CDR3aa: CASSLSGTNNEQFF
v_gene: TRBV27

CDR3aa: CASSRRSTGTLNTDTQYF
v_gene: TRBV19

CDR3aa: CASSGQQSSYEQYF
v_gene: TRBV5-6

CDR3aa: CSASWGQGYEQYF
v_gene: TRBV20-1

CDR3aa: CASSRGLAFASYEQYF
v_gene: TRBV7-9

CDR3aa: CASSLNLNQPQHF
v_gene: TRBV27

CDR3aa: CASSPLGNEQFF
v_gene: TRBV18

CDR3aa: CASSRQTNTEAFF
v_gene: TRBV19

CDR3aa: CASSGSGHTDTQYF
v_gene: TRBV25-1

CDR3aa: CAISERAENTEAFF
v_gene: TRBV10-3

CDR3aa: CASSEGTKDTQYF
v_gene: TRBV5-1

CDR3aa: CSVASGPETQYF
v_gene: TRBV29-1

CDR3aa: CSITGFSLMNTEAFF
v_gene: TRBV29-1

CDR3aa: CASSPINSSQPQHF
v_gene: TRBV7-2

CDR3aa: CATSDRAGGPRNEQFF
v_gene: TRBV24-1

CDR3aa: CASSIEGLKTQYF
v_gene: TRBV19

CDR3aa: CSVEGSFRDGYTF
v_gene: TRBV29-1

CDR3aa: CASSADRGWTEAFF
v_gene: TRBV6-1

CDR3aa: CASSLTSGRQETQYF
v_gene: TRBV7-3

CDR3aa: CASSLEQEIMNTEAFF
v_gene: TRBV4-2

CDR3aa: CASSPWTGVEKLFF
v_gene: TRBV5-5

CDR3aa: CASNLLDSSYNEQFF
v_gene: TRBV27

CDR3aa: CASSYSSGGVDQYF
v_gene: TRBV6-5

CDR3aa: CSVEDPIWNTEAFF
v_gene: TRBV29-1

CDR3aa: CASSYGRQGRETQYF
v_gene: TRBV12-3/TRBV12-4

CDR3aa: CASRGGGAFSYNEQFF
v_gene: TRBV9

CDR3aa: CASSPTGGINSPLHF
v_gene: TRBV6-4

CDR3aa: CASSLAGNQETQYF
v_gene: TRBV5-1

CDR3aa: CSVAESPTGTDTQYF
v_gene: TRBV29-1

CDR3aa: CAIRQGRNQPQHF
v_gene: TRBV10-3

CDR3aa: CASSNPTGGYNTGELFF
v_gene: TRBV9

CDR3aa: CASSQDPTTGTSDGYTF
v_gene: TRBV3-1

CDR3aa: CSAIPLGVAGAYNEQFF
v_gene: TRBV20-1

CDR3aa: CSAIKQGSRSSYNSPLHF
v_gene: TRBV20-1

CDR3aa: CASSLSGTGELFF
v_gene: TRBV11-2

CDR3aa: CASSRYGYTEAFF
v_gene: TRBV11-2

CDR3aa: CASSLRTISGGHQETQYF
v_gene: TRBV6-6

CDR3aa: CASSGGPGREQYF
v_gene: TRBV5-6

CDR3aa: CASSPPAGATEAFF
v_gene: TRBV6-2/TRBV6-3

CDR3aa: CSVLTGPTEAFF
v_gene: TRBV29-1

CDR3aa: CSASRADEAFF
v_gene: TRBV20-1

CDR3aa: CASKGGLTEAFF
v_gene: TRBV19

CDR3aa: CSARQGGTGELFF
v_gene: TRBV20-1

CDR3aa: CSARDFRGVHYNEQFF
v_gene: TRBV20-1